This T cell receptor (beta chain) was documented in a study of cytomegalovirus exposure and HLA in healthy donors. The CDR3 is 14 residues long. Germline assignment: CDR1 LNHDA and CDR2 SQIVND (reference sequence). Trimming pared 2 bases from V and 4 bases from J, leaving 9 bases between. The PCR was carried out with 60 Vbeta primers and 13 Jbeta primers. Assay used: immunoSEQ multiplex PCR; TCRdb lists only in-frame clones, some missing. The table shows 160,000 or so clones, with 80% occurring only once. The V and J genes are TRBV19 and TRBJ1-5; the D is unclear. Sequenced material: PBMCs. This receptor was obtained from a man between 25 and 39 years old in good health and CMV-seronegative. CDR3 residues: CASSIRDYNQPQHF. The CDR3 nucleotides read TGTGCCAGTAGTATAAGAGATTATAATCAGCCCCAGCATTTT.